The 17 T cell receptor beta chains below were found in one sample sequenced in a study of Graves' ophthalmopathy and Graves' hyperthyroidism. Beta-chain TCR CDR3 regions were amplified from RNA transcripts. HTBI primers were employed in first-round RT-PCR, then a second-round multiplex PCR followed. TCRdb recomputed calls from the multiplex PCR reads with MiXCR, one row per CDR3 protein. The data show over a million distinct CDR3 sequences, about 35% seen once. The sequenced material came from peripheral blood or thyroid tissue (not recorded which). Receptors were obtained from an adult man with Graves' hyperthyroidism.

The chain employs TRBV15 and TRBJ1-6; D is unclear. The germline gives CDR1 LNHNV, CDR2 YYDKDF (reference sequence). V dropped 0 bases and J dropped 5 bases, with 2 bases sitting between them. This CDR3 has 13 residues. The CDR3: CATSRENNSPLHF. CDR3 nucleotides: TGTGCCACCAGCAGAGAGAATAATTCACCCCTCCACTTT.

This clonotype has only a few counts. The chain carries TRBV4-1 and TRBJ2-7; no clear D gene. Germline values: CDR1 MGHRA, CDR2 YSYEKL. V shed 4 bases and J shed 5 bases, with 24 bases lying between them. The CDR3 extends over 17 amino acids. CDR3 nucleotide sequence: TGCGCCAGCAGCCGGTGGCCACCGGGCCAAGGGCTCCACGAGCAGTACTTC. It codes for CASSRWPPGQGLHEQYF.

This clonotype was found many times. CDR3 region: CASISSRTGDSYEQYF. CDR3 in DNA: TGTGCCAGCATTTCATCCCGGACAGGGGACTCCTACGAGCAGTACTTC. The V gene is TRBV2, the J gene TRBJ2-7; TRBD1 aligns across 9 bases. The CDR3 runs to 16 residues. The junction had 10 bases not matched to a gene; V was cut back by 7 bases and J by 0 bases. CDR1 and CDR2 (germline): SNHLY, FYNNEI. Complete variable domain (other parts from reference TRBV2 and TRBJ2-7): EPEVTQTPSHQVTQMGQEVILRCVPISNHLYFYWYRQILGQKVEFLVSFYNNEISEKSEIFDDQFSVERPDGSNFTLKIRSTKLEDSAMYFCASISSRTGDSYEQYFGPGTRLTVT.

At least ten counts were recorded for this clonotype. The V and J genes are TRBV7-2 and TRBJ1-1; D might be TRBD1 (6 bases). Trimming shortened V by 1 base and J by 2 bases, and 14 bases separated the two germline ends. Germline CDR1 and CDR2: SGHTA and FQGNSA. The length of the CDR3 is 16 residues. The DNA of the CDR3 is TGTGCCAGCAGCTTAGTTGGGGGGCCCCCTAACACTGAAGCTTTCTTT. It yields the protein CASSLVGGPPNTEAFF.

J is TRBJ1-2 and V is TRBV29-1; 8 nucleotides agree with TRBD1. The V segment lost 1 base and the J segment 5 bases; nucleotides outside the gene matches: 6. This CDR3 spans 14 amino acids. Germline CDR1 and CDR2: SQVTM and ANQGSEA. CDR3 protein: CSVEVGGQAYGYTF. DNA of the CDR3: TGCAGCGTTGAAGTGGGGGGACAGGCTTATGGCTACACCTTC.

V and J are TRBV5-1 and TRBJ2-7; TRBD2 aligns across 10 bases. J lost 4 bases, V lost 2 bases, and 6 bases had no gene match. Germline values: CDR1 SGHRS, CDR2 YFSETQ. This CDR3 has 15 residues. Here the CDR3 reads CASSLPSGSRYEQYF. CDR3 coding DNA: TGCGCCAGCAGCTTACCTAGCGGGAGTAGGTACGAGCAGTACTTC.

In this sample, this clonotype turned up a few times. The V gene is TRBV19, the J gene TRBJ2-2, with no clear D. The CDR3 loop spans 16 amino acids. V dropped 5 bases and J dropped 0 bases, with 13 bases sitting between them. The germline CDR1 and CDR2 sequences are LNHDA and SQIVND (reference sequence). CDR3 nucleotides: TGTGCCAGTAGTGTCCTAGTGGGTGCGAACACCGGGGAGCTGTTTTTT. As protein: CASSVLVGANTGELFF.

A note on this clonotype: It may be a read error: a sequence one base away is much more abundant. The chain recombines TRBV12-3 or TRBV12-4 with TRBJ2-7, with 7 bases fitting TRBD1. V was clipped by 5 bases and J by 2 bases; unmatched bases: 9. This CDR3 comprises 15 residues. As DNA, the CDR3 is TGTGCCAGCAGTCAGGACAGGAGAACCCCCTACGAGCAGTACTTC. Amino acid sequence: CASSQDRRTPYEQYF.

This chain links TRBV2 with TRBJ2-2; a weak D match, TRBD2 (5 bases). Germline V gene data show CDR1 as SNHLY and CDR2 as FYNNEI. The CDR3 is 16 amino acids. The V gene lost 5 bases and the J gene lost 5 bases, with 18 bases spanning the gap. The CDR3: CASSFSSLRGTGELFF. CDR3 sequence (DNA): TGTGCCAGCAGTTTTTCTAGCTTACGAGGTACCGGGGAGCTGTTTTTT.

This clonotype was found a few times. In nucleotides, the CDR3 is TGTGCCAGCAGTCAGAGACAGGGGGCGGCCTACGAGCAGTACTTC. The encoded protein is CASSQRQGAAYEQYF. J is TRBJ2-7 and V is TRBV12-3 or TRBV12-4; 10 nucleotides agree with TRBD1. The CDR3 consists of 15 residues. V lost 5 bases to trimming and J lost 2 bases; unmatched junction nucleotides: 6.

The V and J genes are TRBV6-5 and TRBJ1-1; D might be TRBD1 (5 bases). The CDR3 totals 13 residues. From germline, CDR1 is MNHEY and CDR2 SVGAGI. V was cut by 11 bases and J by 1 base, with 14 bases left in between. The chain's CDR3 is CAGGVGPNTEAFF. The CDR3 DNA sequence: TGTGCCGGGGGGGTCGGACCGAACACTGAAGCTTTCTTT.

This rearrangement joins TRBV4-3 to TRBJ1-6; D is ambiguous. The CDR3 extends over 15 amino acids. Germline V CDR1 and CDR2: LGHNA, YSLEER. Trimming pared 3 bases from V and 10 bases from J, leaving 16 bases between. DNA for the CDR3: TGCGCCAGCAGCCACGACGACGGGCTAGGGTCACCCCTCCACTTT. Protein: CASSHDDGLGSPLHF.

This clonotype has a handful of counts. This chain uses TRBV10-3 with TRBJ1-1; 7 nucleotides agree with TRBD1. There are 13 residues in the CDR3. CDR1 is ENHRY, CDR2 SYGVKD, per germline. Trimming cost V 7 bases and J 4 bases; bases outside gene matches: 6. The chain's CDR3 is CAITRTGATEAFF. In nucleotides, the CDR3 is TGTGCCATCACCAGGACAGGTGCCACTGAAGCTTTCTTT.

This clonotype was picked up many times. The rearrangement links TRBV19 to TRBJ1-1; TRBD1 is a possible D gene (5 bases). The ends were cut back, 4 bases at V and 5 bases at J, with 11 bases in the middle. The CDR3 is 13 amino acids. CDR1 and CDR2 from the germline V gene are LNHDA and SQIVND (reference sequence). CDR3 region: CASSRYRGTEAFF. In nucleotides, the CDR3 is TGTGCCAGTAGTAGATACCGGGGGACTGAAGCTTTCTTT.

For this clonotype: This clone may be a read error of a much larger clone one base away. The CDR3 is CASILQGAGTEAFF. The CDR3 DNA sequence: TGTGCCAGCATCCTACAGGGGGCGGGCACTGAAGCTTTCTTT. The chain employs TRBV6-6 and TRBJ1-1, with 9 nucleotides matching TRBD1. The J segment lost 4 bases and the V segment lost 7 bases, leaving 7 bases of the junction unmatched. Germline CDR1 and CDR2: MNHNY and SVGAGI (reference sequence). The CDR3 spans 14 residues.

As for this clonotype: One end of the junction fails to match germline, which may point to a read error. CDR3 sequence: CASSLGSEPFF. The CDR3 DNA reads as TGTGCCAGCAGTTTAGGTTCGGAGCCGTTTTTT. This chain joins TRBV12-3 or TRBV12-4 and TRBJ2-2; no clear D. This CDR3 comprises 11 residues.

As DNA, the CDR3 is TGTGCCTGGAGTGAGTACTCCTACGAGCAGTACTTC. Its protein product is CAWSEYSYEQYF. The chain couples TRBV30 to TRBJ2-7; D call uncertain. Trimming took 1 base from V and 0 from J, leaving 4 bases between them. This CDR3 comprises 12 residues. Looked up from germline, CDR1 is GTSNPN and CDR2 is SVGIG (reference sequence).